This T cell receptor beta chain originates from a study of identifying expanded T cells in peripheral blood. The study, taken as a whole, reports: Variance in clone template counts between approximately 2-week samples significantly increased with total template count across all healthy donors. Differentially abundant clones: roughly 1.2 between replicates, 16.4 at about two weeks, under 25 at four.

Produced via immunoSEQ multiplex PCR; TCRdb's table is partial and in-frame only. The sample has under 85,000 clones, 80% to 85% seen once; the top ten hold around 20%. Concerning this clone itself: As yet, its antigen is unknown.

No infections or other immune events were documented during collection. Per germline, CDR1 MNHEY and CDR2 SMNVEV (reference sequence). The CDR3 consists of 12 residues. V lost 3 bases and J lost 4, with 7 bases in between. This TCR came from a person between 18 and 75 years old in good health. The genes are TRBV27 and TRBJ2-7; maybe TRBD1 (6 bases). Sequenced: blood. The CDR3 DNA follows: TGTGCCAGCAGTTTGGACAGATACGAGCAGTACTTC. Encoded protein: CASSLDRYEQYF.